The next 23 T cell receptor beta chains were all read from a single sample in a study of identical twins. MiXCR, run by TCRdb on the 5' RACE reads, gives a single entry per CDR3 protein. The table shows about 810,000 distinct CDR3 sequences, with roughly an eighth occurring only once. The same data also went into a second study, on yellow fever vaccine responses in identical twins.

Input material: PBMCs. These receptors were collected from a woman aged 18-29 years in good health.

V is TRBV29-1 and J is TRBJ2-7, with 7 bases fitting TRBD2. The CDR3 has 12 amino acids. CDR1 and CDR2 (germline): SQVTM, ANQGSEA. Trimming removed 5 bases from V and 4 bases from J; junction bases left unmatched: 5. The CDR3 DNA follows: TGCAGCGTTCGCGGGAGCGGGTACGAGCAGTACTTC. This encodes CSVRGSGYEQYF.

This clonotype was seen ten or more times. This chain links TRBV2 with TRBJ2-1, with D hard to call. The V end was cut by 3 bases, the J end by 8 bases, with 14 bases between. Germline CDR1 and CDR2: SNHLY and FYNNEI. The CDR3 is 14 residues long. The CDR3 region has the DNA TGTGCCAGCAGTGACTCCCCTACATCCCATGAGCAGTTCTTC. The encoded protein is CASSDSPTSHEQFF.

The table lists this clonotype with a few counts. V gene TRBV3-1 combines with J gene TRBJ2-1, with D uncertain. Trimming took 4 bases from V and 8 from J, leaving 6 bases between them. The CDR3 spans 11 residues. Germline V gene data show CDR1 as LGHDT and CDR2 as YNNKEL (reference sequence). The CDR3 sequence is CASSLFHEQFF. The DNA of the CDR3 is TGTGCCAGCAGCCTGTTCCATGAGCAGTTCTTC.

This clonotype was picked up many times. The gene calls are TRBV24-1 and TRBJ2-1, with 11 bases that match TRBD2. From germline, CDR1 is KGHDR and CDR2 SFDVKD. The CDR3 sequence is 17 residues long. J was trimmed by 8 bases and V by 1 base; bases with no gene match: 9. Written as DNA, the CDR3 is TGTGCCACCAGTGATTTAACCCCTAGCGGGAGGATGTATGAGCAGTTCTTC. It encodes CATSDLTPSGRMYEQFF.

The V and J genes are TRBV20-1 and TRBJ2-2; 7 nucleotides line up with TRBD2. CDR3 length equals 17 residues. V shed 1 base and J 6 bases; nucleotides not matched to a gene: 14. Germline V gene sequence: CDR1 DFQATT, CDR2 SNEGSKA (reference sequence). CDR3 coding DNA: TGCAGTGCTAGAGGGGGGAGTGCGACTAGCAAGGCCGGGGAGCTGTTTTTT. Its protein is CSARGGSATSKAGELFF.

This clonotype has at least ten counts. The CDR3 DNA sequence: TGCGCCAGCAGGGTTTTCGAGAACACTGAAGCTTTCTTT. Translating gives CASRVFENTEAFF. This sequence joins TRBV5-1 and TRBJ1-1; D not resolved. CDR3 length: 13 amino acids. CDR1 is SGHRS and CDR2 is YFSETQ in the germline V gene. Trimming removed 5 bases from V and 1 base from J, with 9 bases in between.

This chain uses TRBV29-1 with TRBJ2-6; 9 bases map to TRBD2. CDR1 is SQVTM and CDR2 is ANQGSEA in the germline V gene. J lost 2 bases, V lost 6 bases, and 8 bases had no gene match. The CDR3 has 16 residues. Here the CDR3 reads CSVTSGLTAGANVLTF. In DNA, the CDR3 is TGCAGCGTGACTAGCGGTCTTACGGCTGGGGCCAACGTCCTGACTTTC.

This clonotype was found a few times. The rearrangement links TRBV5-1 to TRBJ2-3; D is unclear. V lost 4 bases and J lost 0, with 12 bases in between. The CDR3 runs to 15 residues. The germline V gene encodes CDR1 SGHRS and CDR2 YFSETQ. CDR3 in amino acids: CASSENPKSTDTQYF. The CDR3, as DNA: TGCGCCAGCAGCGAGAACCCTAAGAGCACAGATACGCAGTATTTT. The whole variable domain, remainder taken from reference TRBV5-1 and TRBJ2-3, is KAGVTQTPRYLIKTRGQQVTLSCSPISGHRSVSWYQQTPGQGLQFLFEYFSETQRNKGNFPGRFSGRQFSNSRSEMNVSTLELGDSALYLCASSENPKSTDTQYFGPGTRLTVL.

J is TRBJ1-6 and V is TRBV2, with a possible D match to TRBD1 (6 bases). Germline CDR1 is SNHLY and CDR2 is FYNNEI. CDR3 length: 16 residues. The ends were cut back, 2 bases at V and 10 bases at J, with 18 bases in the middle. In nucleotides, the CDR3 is TGTGCCAGCAGTGAAAGGGGGGAGTTCTATACATCACCCCTCCACTTT. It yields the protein CASSERGEFYTSPLHF.

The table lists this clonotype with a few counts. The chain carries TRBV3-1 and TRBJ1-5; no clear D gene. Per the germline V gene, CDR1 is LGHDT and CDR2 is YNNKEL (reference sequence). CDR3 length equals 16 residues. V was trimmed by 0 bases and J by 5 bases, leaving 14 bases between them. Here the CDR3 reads CASSQEVGWFHQPQHF. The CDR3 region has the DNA TGTGCCAGCAGCCAAGAGGTCGGGTGGTTCCATCAGCCCCAGCATTTT.

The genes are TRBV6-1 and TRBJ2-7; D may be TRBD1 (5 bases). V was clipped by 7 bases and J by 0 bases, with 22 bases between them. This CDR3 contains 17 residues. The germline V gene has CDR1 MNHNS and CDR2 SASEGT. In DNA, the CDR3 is TGTGCCAGCACCAGAGTGTTCCAGGGTCCCGGCTCCTACGAGCAGTACGTC. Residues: CASTRVFQGPGSYEQYV.

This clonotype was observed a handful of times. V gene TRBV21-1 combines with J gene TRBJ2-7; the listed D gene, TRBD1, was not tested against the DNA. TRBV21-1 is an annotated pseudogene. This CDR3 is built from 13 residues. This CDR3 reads CEFSGVSSYEQYV. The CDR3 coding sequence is TGCGAATTCTCCGGGGTGTCTTCCTACGAGCAGTACGTC.

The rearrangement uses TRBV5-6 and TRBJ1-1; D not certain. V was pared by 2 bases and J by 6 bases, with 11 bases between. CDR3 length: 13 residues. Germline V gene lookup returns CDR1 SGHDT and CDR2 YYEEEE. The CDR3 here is CASSFKVMPEAFF. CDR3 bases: TGTGCCAGCAGCTTCAAGGTTATGCCTGAAGCTTTCTTT.

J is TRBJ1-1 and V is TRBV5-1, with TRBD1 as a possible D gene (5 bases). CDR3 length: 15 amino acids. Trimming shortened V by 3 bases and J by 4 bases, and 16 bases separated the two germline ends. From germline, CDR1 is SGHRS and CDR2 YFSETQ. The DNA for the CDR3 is TGCGCCAGCAGCTCCGACGGGGGGGTGGCCACTGAAGCTTTCTTT. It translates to CASSSDGGVATEAFF.

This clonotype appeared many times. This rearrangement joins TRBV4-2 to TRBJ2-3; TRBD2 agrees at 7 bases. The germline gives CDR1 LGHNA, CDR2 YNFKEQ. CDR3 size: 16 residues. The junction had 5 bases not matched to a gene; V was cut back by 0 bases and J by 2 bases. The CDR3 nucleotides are TGTGCCAGCAGCCAAGAGAGCGGGACGTACACAGATACGCAGTATTTT. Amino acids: CASSQESGTYTDTQYF.

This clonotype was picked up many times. This CDR3 reads CATSDLPGPGTSGDYEQYF. CDR3 nucleotide sequence: TGTGCCACCAGTGATTTGCCCGGACCGGGGACTAGCGGGGACTACGAGCAGTACTTC. J is TRBJ2-7 and V is TRBV24-1, with 13 nucleotides matching TRBD2. Germline V gene sequence: CDR1 KGHDR, CDR2 SFDVKD. This CDR3 has 19 amino acids. With 0 bases clipped from V and 3 bases from J, the junction kept 10 bases outside the gene matches.

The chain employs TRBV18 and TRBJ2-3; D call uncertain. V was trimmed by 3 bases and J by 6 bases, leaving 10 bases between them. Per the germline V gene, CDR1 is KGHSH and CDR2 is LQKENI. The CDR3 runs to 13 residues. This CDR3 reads CASSPFRRDTQYF. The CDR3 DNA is TGTGCCAGCTCACCGTTTCGACGGGATACGCAGTATTTT.

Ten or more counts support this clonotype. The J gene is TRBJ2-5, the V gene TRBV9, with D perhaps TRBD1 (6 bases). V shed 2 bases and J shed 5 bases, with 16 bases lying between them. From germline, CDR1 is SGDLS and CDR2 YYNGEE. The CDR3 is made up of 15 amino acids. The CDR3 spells CASSVKDSPKETQYF. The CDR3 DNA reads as TGTGCCAGCAGCGTTAAGGACAGCCCGAAGGAGACCCAGTACTTC.

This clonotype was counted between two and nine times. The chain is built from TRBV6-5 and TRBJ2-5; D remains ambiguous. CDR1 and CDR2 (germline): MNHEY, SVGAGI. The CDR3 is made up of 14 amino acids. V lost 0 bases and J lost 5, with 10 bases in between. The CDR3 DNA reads TGTGCCAGCAGTTACTCTAGGGATTGGGAGACCCAGTACTTC. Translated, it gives CASSYSRDWETQYF.

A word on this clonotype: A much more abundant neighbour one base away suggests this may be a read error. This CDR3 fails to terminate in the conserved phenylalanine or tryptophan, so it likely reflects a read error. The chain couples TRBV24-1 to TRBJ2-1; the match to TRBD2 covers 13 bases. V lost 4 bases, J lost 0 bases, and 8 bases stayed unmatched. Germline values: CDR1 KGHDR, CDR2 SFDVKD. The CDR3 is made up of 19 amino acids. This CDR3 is CATSDPGLAGESSYNEQFL. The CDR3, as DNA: TGTGCCACCAGTGACCCCGGACTAGCGGGAGAGAGCTCCTACAATGAGCAGTTCCTC.

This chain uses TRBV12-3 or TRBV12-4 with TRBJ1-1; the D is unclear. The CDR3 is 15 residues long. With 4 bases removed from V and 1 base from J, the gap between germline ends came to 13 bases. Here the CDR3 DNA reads TGTGCCAGCAGTTCCCGGACCCAAAAGAACACTGAAGCTTTCTTT. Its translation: CASSSRTQKNTEAFF.

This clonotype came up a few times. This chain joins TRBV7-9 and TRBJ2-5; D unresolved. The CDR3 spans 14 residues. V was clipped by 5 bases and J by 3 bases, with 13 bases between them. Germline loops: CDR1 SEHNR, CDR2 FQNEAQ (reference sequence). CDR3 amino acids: CASSKVPHEETQYF. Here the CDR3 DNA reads TGTGCCAGCAGCAAGGTCCCACATGAAGAGACCCAGTACTTC.

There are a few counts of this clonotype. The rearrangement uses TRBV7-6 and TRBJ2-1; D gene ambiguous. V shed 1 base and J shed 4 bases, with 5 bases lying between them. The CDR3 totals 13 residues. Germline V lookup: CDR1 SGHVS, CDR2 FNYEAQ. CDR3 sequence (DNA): TGTGCCAGCAGCTTAGTTACTTACAATGAGCAGTTCTTC. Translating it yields CASSLVTYNEQFF.